This entry describes one T cell receptor beta chain. Its antigen is undetermined. The assay was immunoSEQ multiplex PCR, and TCRdb's table has in-frame clones only and misses some. The sample yields over 65,000 clones, over 80% seen once. The data stem from a study of OX40 agonist ivuxolimab in advanced cancers. Study-wide background: Each patient was given ivuxolimab into a vein every 2 weeks, at 0.01 to 10 mg/kg. One hepatocellular carcinoma and two cutaneous melanoma patients partially responded.

Study observations and caveats: Clonal expansion was seen in CD4+ and CD8+ blood T cells by week 6 at 0.1 to 3.0 mg/kg. On average, CD8+ T cells showed a greater number of expanded clones than CD4+.

The TCR comes from an adult with an advanced solid tumor such as melanoma, head and neck, liver or kidney cancer. Sequenced material: CD4+ or CD8+ T cells sorted from blood, taken in a trial of the OX40 agonist ivuxolimab.

CDR3 sequence reads: CASSFPGPDTQYF. The CDR3 DNA sequence: TGTGCCAGCAGCTTCCCAGGGCCAGATACGCAGTATTTT. This rearrangement joins TRBV5-5 to TRBJ2-3; maybe TRBD1 (5 bases). This CDR3 has 13 amino acids. Trimming pared 2 bases from V and 4 bases from J, leaving 8 bases between. CDR1 SGHKS and CDR2 YYEKEE come from the germline V gene (reference sequence).